This T cell receptor (beta chain) was found in a study of patients and donors after allogeneic stem cell transplantation. V lost 3 bases, J lost 5 bases, and 4 bases lay in between. Germline V CDR1 and CDR2: SGHVS, FQNEAQ. The CDR3 has 11 residues. TCRdb re-analysed the RT-PCR reads in MiXCR, keeping a single row per CDR3 protein. Of about 110,000 distinct CDR3 sequences in the sample, roughly 37% are singletons; the top ten hold 27%. The chain uses TRBV7-8 and TRBJ2-5; D gene ambiguous. This TCR came from a human donor who was either an allogeneic HSCT recipient or a stem cell or donor lymphocyte infusion donor (not recorded which). It is not recorded whose cells these are; they may come from a transplant donor. What was sequenced was blood, either unsorted or a sorted T cell fraction (not recorded which). CDR3 bases: TGTGCCAGCAGCTTTTGGGAGACCCAGTACTTC. Amino acid sequence: CASSFWETQYF. The entire variable domain, with the rest obtained from reference TRBV7-8 and TRBJ2-5, is as follows: GAGVSQSPRYKVAKRGQDVALRCDPISGHVSLFWYQQALGQGPEFLTYFQNEAQLDKSGLPSDRFFAERPEGSVSTLKIQRTQQEDSAVYLCASSFWETQYFGPGTRLLVL.